Sequencing of this T cell receptor beta chain was carried out in a study of T cells in Graves' hyperthyroidism and ophthalmopathy. The table lists this clonotype with a few counts. Antigen unknown. Researchers took RNA transcripts and amplified the TCR beta CDR3 regions from them. The HTBI primer set drove a first-round RT-PCR of the TCR CDR3. In TCRdb, the multiplex PCR reads were re-called with MiXCR into one record per CDR3 protein. The data hold around 190,000 distinct CDR3 sequences, with around a sixth observed a single time. The study's findings and limits: Most thyroid clonotypes that were expanded above 0.001 also turned up in blood. Separating ophthalmopathy from stable hyperthyroidism was achieved by a 13 V-J model.

The trim removed 0 bases at V and 0 bases at J, leaving 13 bases unmatched. Germline CDR1 and CDR2: MNHNY and SVGAGI (reference sequence). CDR3 length: 20 residues. The rearrangement links TRBV6-6 to TRBJ1-4, with TRBD1 matching over 7 bases. The origin of this receptor is a woman aged 45-59 years with Graves' hyperthyroidism. The sample consisted of blood. CDR3 sequence reads: CASSYSNRKGGSATNEKLFF. CDR3 bases: TGTGCCAGCAGTTACTCGAATCGGAAAGGGGGCTCTGCAACTAATGAAAAACTGTTTTTT.